What follows is one TCR beta chain and its context. It has no known antigen specificity. No clone much larger than this one lies a single base away; base qualities are absent. Library preparation used the immunoSEQ multiplex PCR assay. TCRdb re-hosts the immuneACCESS table, in-frame sequences only. Its copies lack some clones; in the studies checked, an unresolved V gene accounts for under half of them, and the cause for the rest is not known. This sample gives about 190,000 clones in total; 91% of them show up just once. Less than 2% of the sample belongs to the ten largest clones. Its CDR3 holds 14 amino acids, cysteine through phenylalanine. Just the 42-base CDR3 DNA is kept, in frame starting at base 1. The CDR1 and CDR2 encoded by the germline V gene are ENHRY and SYGVKD. Ends trimmed: V by 6 bases, J by 5 bases; bases unmatched to a gene: 5. The data stem from a study of control samples from healthy donors and cancer patients (dated by TCRdb to 2018 to 2020).

The chain is assembled from TRBV10-3 and TRBJ2-3, with TRBD1 matching 10 junction bases. Source material: blood. The TCR was taken from a man aged 25-40 years in good health. The CDR3 protein sequence reads: CAISDRGQKDTQYF. The DNA sequence is TGTGCCATCAGCGACAGGGGGCAGAAAGATACGCAGTATTTT.